The present TCR beta chain was sequenced within a study of blood T cell repertoires in COVID-19. In the study overall: Some COVID-19 samples were acute and others convalescent; all came from the United States, Italy and Spain. Sample material is recorded as cDNA or gDNA derived from T cells, B-cell-depleted T cells, or PBMCs.

Germline CDR1 SGHDN, CDR2 FVKESK. CDR3 length: 15 residues. The germline V and J ends were trimmed by 3 bases and 1 base, with 7 bases remaining between them. Original data processing: Reference gene primer amplification yielded estimated nucleated cell counts. Clones were sequenced by immunoSEQ multiplex PCR, and TCRdb holds only the in-frame ones, with some missing. V and J calls plus clone size are reproduced from that table; the DNA served to infer D and trimming. The data hold approximately 110,000 clones, with roughly 80% observed a single time. V is TRBV14 and J is TRBJ1-6; no clear D gene. The sample consisted of peripheral blood. The TCR originated in a man aged 45-60 years with acute or convalescent COVID-19. CDR3 sequence (DNA): TGTGCCAGCAGCCAGCTGACATCCTATAATTCACCCCTCCACTTT. Protein sequence: CASSQLTSYNSPLHF.